Listed here are 21 T cell receptor beta chains from one sample, sequenced in a study of molecular identifiers for immune sequencing clone quantification. TCRdb ran MiXCR on the PCR reads and lists one entry per CDR3 protein. The table records tens of thousands of distinct CDR3 sequences, 24% of them present only once. Sample: naive CD8+ T cells from blood, with Jurkat cell RNA spiked in. The subset here: FACS-sorted CD8+CD4-CCR7+CD45RA+ naive T cells. These receptors were obtained from a human donor in good health. Some libraries in this study had Jurkat cell RNA spiked in.

This clonotype was observed at least ten times. The chain couples TRBV9 to TRBJ2-1; a weak D match, TRBD2 (6 bases). Germline loops: CDR1 SGDLS, CDR2 YYNGEE. The CDR3 is 15 residues long. V was cut by 2 bases and J by 2 bases, with 11 bases left in between. CDR3 sequence (DNA): TGTGCCAGCAGCGTTGGGGCTAGCGCCTACAATGAGCAGTTCTTC. Translation gives CASSVGASAYNEQFF.

This clonotype was seen repeatedly, ten times or more. This chain joins TRBV12-3 or TRBV12-4 and TRBJ2-3; possibly TRBD2 for D (5 bases). Trimming removed 3 bases from V and 4 bases from J, with 14 bases in between. The CDR3 runs to 15 residues. The CDR3 DNA sequence: TGTGCCAGCAGTTTGAATACTAGAATGCCAGATACGCAGTATTTT. It yields the protein CASSLNTRMPDTQYF.

This chain links TRBV29-1 with TRBJ2-3; 7 bases match TRBD1. The CDR3 is 13 amino acids. CDR1 is SQVTM, CDR2 ANQGSEA, per germline. The trim removed 5 bases at V and 4 bases at J, leaving 6 bases unmatched. CDR3 loop: CSVPDRASDTQYF. The CDR3 coding sequence is TGCAGCGTTCCTGACAGGGCATCAGATACGCAGTATTTT.

This clonotype has just a few counts. A much larger clone lies one base from this, so it may be a read error. This chain joins TRBV5-3 and TRBJ1-1, with a weak D call TRBD1 (6 bases). TRBV5-3 is labeled an ORF, and its function is uncertain. CDR3 length equals 15 residues. CDR3 in DNA: TGTGCCAGCAGCTTGTTCCGGGACATGGACACTGAAGCTTTCTTT. Translated, it gives CASSLFRDMDTEAFF.

There are many counts of this clonotype. The CDR3 reads CASSQDSATSETQYF. The CDR3 DNA is TGCGCCAGCAGCCAAGACAGTGCTACATCAGAGACCCAGTACTTC. The chain combines TRBV4-3 with TRBJ2-5; D is uncertain. CDR1 and CDR2 from the germline V gene are LGHNA and YSLEER. Trimming stripped 0 bases from V and 4 bases from J, with 12 bases between. The CDR3 has 15 amino acids.

This clonotype was counted ten times or more. V is TRBV19 and J is TRBJ1-5, with no clear D. CDR1 is LNHDA and CDR2 is SQIVND in the germline V gene (reference sequence). V was shortened by 3 bases and J by 0 bases, with 9 bases between the two germline ends. The CDR3 consists of 15 residues. The CDR3 loop is CASSIWADSNQPQHF. In DNA form, the CDR3 reads TGTGCCAGTAGTATCTGGGCAGATAGCAATCAGCCCCAGCATTTT.

This clonotype appeared many times. The CDR3 nucleotides read TGTGCCAGCAGCTTTGGTACTAGCAGCTACGAGCAGTACTTC. As protein: CASSFGTSSYEQYF. The chain couples TRBV11-2 to TRBJ2-7; tentatively, D is TRBD2 (6 bases). Germline values: CDR1 SGHAT, CDR2 FQNNGV. The CDR3 runs 14 residues. V was shortened by 3 bases and J by 3 bases, with 12 bases between the two germline ends.

This clonotype was observed a few times. The chain is built from TRBV20-1 and TRBJ2-7, with D possibly being TRBD1 (5 bases). CDR1 and CDR2 (germline): DFQATT, SNEGSKA (reference sequence). This CDR3 spans 15 amino acids. V lost 5 bases, J lost 1 base, and 18 bases lay in between. The CDR3 region is CSADLGASTSYEQYF. As DNA, the CDR3 is TGCAGTGCTGACCTTGGGGCCTCCACTTCCTACGAGCAGTACTTC.

In DNA form, the CDR3 reads TGTGCCAGCAGACCCCAGGGAGCGTACGAGCAGTACTTC. This sequence encodes CASRPQGAYEQYF. The chain recombines TRBV6-6 with TRBJ2-7, with D perhaps given as TRBD1 or TRBD2 (5 bases each). Trimming stripped 6 bases from V and 4 bases from J, with 13 bases between. The germline V gene has CDR1 MNHNY and CDR2 SVGAGI (reference sequence). There are 13 residues in the CDR3.

This clonotype was counted only a few times. The CDR3 sequence: CASSSTVGTGITGELFF. CDR3 nucleotide sequence: TGCGCCAGCAGCTCAACCGTCGGGACAGGGATTACCGGGGAGCTGTTTTTT. The rearrangement joins TRBV5-1 to TRBJ2-2; 9 bases match TRBD1. Germline V gene lookup returns CDR1 SGHRS and CDR2 YFSETQ. The CDR3 has 17 residues. V gave up 3 bases and J gave up 5 bases; unmatched junction bases: 11.

V gene TRBV24-1 combines with J gene TRBJ2-7; TRBD1 matches at 10 bases. Germline CDR1 KGHDR, CDR2 SFDVKD. The V gene end was trimmed by 4 bases and the J gene end by 5 bases; junction bases not matched to a gene: 7. This CDR3 is built from 15 residues. The CDR3 DNA is TGTGCCACCAGTGACGGGACAGGGGTGTGGCACGAGCAGTACTTC. Amino acid sequence: CATSDGTGVWHEQYF.

This clonotype was detected ten times or more. The CDR3 DNA follows: TGTGCCAGCAGCTTAGCACAGGGGGCGCCTGGGGCCAACGTCCTGACTTTC. Its protein is CASSLAQGAPGANVLTF. The V and J genes are TRBV13 and TRBJ2-6, with 9 bases fitting TRBD1. The CDR3 runs 17 residues. Losses at the gene ends were 1 base for V and 2 bases for J; bases not matched to a gene: 3. Germline V gives CDR1 PRHDT, CDR2 FYEKMQ (reference sequence). Variable domain in full (rest from reference TRBV13 and TRBJ2-6): AAGVIQSPRHLIKEKRETATLKCYPIPRHDTVYWYQQGPGQDPQFLISFYEKMQSDKGSIPDRFSAQQFSDYHSELNMSSLELGDSALYFCASSLAQGAPGANVLTFGAGSRLTVL.

This clonotype was detected ten times or more. This chain joins TRBV7-4 and TRBJ2-6; D gene uncertain. The CDR3 runs to 20 residues. CDR1 and CDR2 (germline): SGHVT, SQSDAQ. Trimming removed 1 base from V and 0 bases from J, with 19 bases in between. The CDR3, as DNA: TGTGCCAGCAGCTTAGTAAAAATCGGGCCGTTTCCCTCTGGGGCCAACGTCCTGACTTTC. This sequence encodes CASSLVKIGPFPSGANVLTF.

This clonotype has ten or more counts. The V gene is TRBV20-1, the J gene TRBJ2-4; D may be TRBD2 (6 bases). Trimming cost V 3 bases and J 7 bases, with 19 bases left between them. CDR3 size: 15 residues. The V gene's germline CDR1 is DFQATT and CDR2 SNEGSKA (reference sequence). The CDR3 protein is CSASLSGSGSNIQYF. DNA of the CDR3: TGCAGTGCTAGTTTATCGGGGAGCGGGTCGAACATTCAGTACTTC.

This clonotype was counted many times. The CDR3 coding sequence is TGCGCCAGCAGCCAAGATAGGGAGGCGGTGCCAGATACGCAGTATTTT. Amino acids: CASSQDREAVPDTQYF. V is TRBV4-3 and J is TRBJ2-3; the D gene is possibly TRBD2 (6 bases). Germline V CDR1 and CDR2: LGHNA, YSLEER. Trimming stripped 0 bases from V and 4 bases from J, with 14 bases between. The CDR3 spans 16 residues.

Ten or more counts support this clonotype. The chain carries TRBV3-1 and TRBJ2-5; D is unclear. This CDR3 has 19 residues. The ends were cut back, 1 base at V and 2 bases at J, with 23 bases in the middle. Germline CDR1 reads LGHDT; CDR2 reads YNNKEL (reference sequence). CDR3 DNA: TGTGCCAGCAGCCAAGGATGGGGTTTTGACACGAACACGCAAGAGACCCAGTACTTC. It is translated as CASSQGWGFDTNTQETQYF.

This clonotype came up a few times. The chain combines TRBV2 with TRBJ2-1; TRBD2 aligns across 11 bases. With V trimmed by 6 bases and J by 8 bases, 15 bases remained unmatched. Per the germline V gene, CDR1 is SNHLY and CDR2 is FYNNEI. The CDR3 length is 17 residues. CDR3 loop: CASRPEAHSGRADEQFF. CDR3 DNA: TGTGCCAGCAGGCCCGAGGCCCATAGCGGGAGGGCCGATGAGCAGTTCTTC. The variable domain in full, completed from reference TRBV2 and TRBJ2-1, reads EPEVTQTPSHQVTQMGQEVILRCVPISNHLYFYWYRQILGQKVEFLVSFYNNEISEKSEIFDDQFSVERPDGSNFTLKIRSTKLEDSAMYFCASRPEAHSGRADEQFFGPGTRLTVL.

This clonotype has just a few counts. The V call is TRBV3-1, the J call TRBJ2-2; D gene uncertain. This CDR3 contains 14 residues. The V end lost 3 bases, the J end lost 3 bases, and 8 bases lay between the germline ends. Per the germline V gene, CDR1 is LGHDT and CDR2 is YNNKEL (reference sequence). The CDR3, as DNA: TGTGCCAGCAGCCAGTCTTCTCACACCGGGGAGCTGTTTTTT. The encoded protein is CASSQSSHTGELFF.

The rearrangement links TRBV5-1 to TRBJ2-7; possible D gene TRBD1, 6 bases. Germline V gene data show CDR1 as SGHRS and CDR2 as YFSETQ. The CDR3 covers 12 residues. In nucleotides, the CDR3 is TGCGTTAGCAGCCAGACAGGTGCTGAGCAGTACTTC. Amino acid sequence: CVSSQTGAEQYF.

This clonotype is labeled medium-sized (0.01 to 0.1%). The J gene is TRBJ1-5, the V gene TRBV2; 8 bases map to TRBD1. Germline CDR1 reads SNHLY; CDR2 reads FYNNEI. CDR3 length: 13 residues. With 6 bases clipped from V and 6 bases from J, the junction kept 4 bases outside the gene matches. CDR3 coding DNA: TGTGCCAGCAGCGGACAGGGTTCTCAGCCCCAGCATTTT. Its protein is CASSGQGSQPQHF.

This clonotype was seen at least ten times. V gene TRBV3-1 combines with J gene TRBJ2-3; perhaps TRBD2 as D (6 bases). V shed 1 base and J shed 2 bases, with 10 bases lying between them. The CDR3 length is 15 residues. The germline gives CDR1 LGHDT, CDR2 YNNKEL (reference sequence). The CDR3 sequence: CASSQAGLATDTQYF. Written as DNA, the CDR3 is TGTGCCAGCAGCCAAGCGGGACTCGCCACAGATACGCAGTATTTT.